Presented here are 30 T cell receptor beta chains from one specimen sequenced in a study of blood T cell repertoires in COVID-19. Profiling relied on immunoSEQ multiplex PCR, and the TCRdb table lists in-frame clones only, not all of them. Here the sample spans roughly 200,000 clones, around nine tenths being singletons. Material for sequencing was peripheral blood. The receptors stem from a man between 18 and 29 years old with active or convalescent COVID-19.

The chain has TRBV19 and TRBJ2-2; 10 nucleotides line up with TRBD1. This CDR3 spans 16 amino acids. Germline V gene sequence: CDR1 LNHDA, CDR2 SQIVND (reference sequence). The trim removed 9 bases at V and 5 bases at J, leaving 12 bases unmatched. The CDR3 sequence: CASRNRGTGVTGELFF. DNA for the CDR3: TGTGCCAGCCGAAACCGAGGGACAGGGGTGACCGGGGAGCTGTTTTTT.

This clone was recorded only once. The chain recombines TRBV10-3 with TRBJ2-4; D may be TRBD2 (7 bases). Germline CDR1 and CDR2: ENHRY and SYGVKD. The CDR3 has 14 amino acids. V shed 10 bases and J shed 2 bases, with 15 bases lying between them. The CDR3 loop reads CASRGASTKNIQYF. As DNA, the CDR3 is TGTGCCAGTCGGGGGGCTTCTACCAAAAACATTCAGTACTTC.

V and J are TRBV19 and TRBJ1-5; possible D gene TRBD1, 6 bases. Germline-derived CDR1 and CDR2 are LNHDA and SQIVND (reference sequence). The CDR3 runs to 16 residues. The V end lost 4 bases, the J end lost 4 bases, and 17 bases lay between the germline ends. CDR3 coding DNA: TGTGCCAGTAGTAGCAACAGGGAGGGGATAAATCAGCCCCAGCATTTT. Translation: CASSSNREGINQPQHF.

This chain uses TRBV7-3 with TRBJ2-1, with 7 bases matching TRBD2. The J segment lost 3 bases and the V segment lost 5 bases, leaving 4 bases of the junction unmatched. Per germline, CDR1 SGHTA and CDR2 FQGTGA. The CDR3 is made up of 14 amino acids. CDR3 in DNA: TGTGCCAGCAGCCGTACTAGCGACTACAATGAGCAGTTCTTC. Amino acids: CASSRTSDYNEQFF. The full variable domain, completed using reference TRBV7-3 and TRBJ2-1, is GAGVSQTPSNKVTEKGKYVELRCDPISGHTALYWYRQSLGQGPEFLIYFQGTGAADDSGLPNDRFFAVRPEGSVSTLKIQRTERGDSAVYLCASSRTSDYNEQFFGPGTRLTVL.

The rearrangement links TRBV7-9 to TRBJ2-7, with 7 bases that match TRBD2. This CDR3 has 15 residues. J lost 7 bases, V lost 5 bases, and 14 bases had no gene match. The germline V gene encodes CDR1 SEHNR and CDR2 FQNEAQ (reference sequence). The CDR3 here is CASSPRDFRAGEQYF. In DNA, the CDR3 is TGTGCCAGCAGCCCCCGGGACTTTCGAGCGGGGGAGCAGTACTTC.

The chain is built from TRBV19 and TRBJ1-5; TRBD1 agrees at 11 bases. CDR1 is LNHDA, CDR2 SQIVND, per germline (reference sequence). The CDR3 length is 13 residues. The V segment lost 6 bases and the J segment 7 bases; nucleotides outside the gene matches: 2. The CDR3 bases are TGTGCCAGTAGCGGACAGGGGGCACAGCCCCAGCATTTT. Translating it yields CASSGQGAQPQHF.

V usage is TRBV19 and J usage is TRBJ2-1, with D possibly being TRBD2 (6 bases). Per germline, CDR1 LNHDA and CDR2 SQIVND (reference sequence). V lost 5 bases and J 6 bases, leaving 14 bases between the germline ends. CDR3 length equals 14 residues. CDR3 coding DNA: TGTGCCAGTAGTGCAGGCGGGGCCGGCAATGAGCAGTTCTTC. It translates to CASSAGGAGNEQFF. The variable domain in full, completed from reference TRBV19 and TRBJ2-1, reads DGGITQSPKYLFRKEGQNVTLSCEQNLNHDAMYWYRQDPGQGLRLIYYSQIVNDFQKGDIAEGYSVSREKKESFPLTVTSAQKNPTAFYLCASSAGGAGNEQFFGPGTRLTVL.

The V gene is TRBV7-3, the J gene TRBJ2-2, with 7 bases lining up with TRBD1. The length of the CDR3 is 17 residues. Germline V gives CDR1 SGHTA, CDR2 FQGTGA. Trimming took 4 bases from V and 4 from J; bases not matched to a gene: 12. Written as DNA, the CDR3 is TGTGCCAGCAGCTCTATGTGGGGGACAGACCTCACCGGGGAGCTGTTTTTT. Its protein product is CASSSMWGTDLTGELFF.

The CDR3 is CASSKRTSGTTDTQYF. The DNA of the CDR3 is TGTGCCAGCAGCAAGCGGACTAGCGGAACCACAGATACGCAGTATTTT. The V and J genes are TRBV7-6 and TRBJ2-3; 10 bases agree with TRBD2. The V gene end was trimmed by 5 bases and the J gene end by 2 bases; junction bases not matched to a gene: 7. Germline V gene data show CDR1 as SGHVS and CDR2 as FNYEAQ. The CDR3 runs to 16 residues.

V and J are TRBV25-1 and TRBJ2-1; 10 bases map to TRBD1. J gave up 2 bases and V 4 bases, and 5 bases lay outside the gene matches. The CDR3 extends over 16 amino acids. The V gene's germline CDR1 is MGHDK and CDR2 SYGVNS. The CDR3 protein is CASSGRGTGAYNEQFF. The CDR3 DNA is TGTGCCAGCAGTGGGAGGGGGACAGGGGCCTACAATGAGCAGTTCTTC.

This clone occurred a few times. V and J are TRBV2 and TRBJ1-1, with D unclear. The germline gives CDR1 SNHLY, CDR2 FYNNEI. V dropped 3 bases and J dropped 3 bases, with 17 bases sitting between them. The CDR3 has 16 amino acids. CDR3 sequence reads: CASSDNVGVGDTEAFF. CDR3 nucleotide sequence: TGTGCCAGCAGTGATAATGTGGGAGTGGGAGACACTGAAGCTTTCTTT. The full variable domain, in which reference TRBV2 and TRBJ1-1 provide the parts outside the CDR3, is EPEVTQTPSHQVTQMGQEVILRCVPISNHLYFYWYRQILGQKVEFLVSFYNNEISEKSEIFDDQFSVERPDGSNFTLKIRSTKLEDSAMYFCASSDNVGVGDTEAFFGQGTRLTVV.

The rearrangement joins TRBV15 to TRBJ2-4, with 9 nucleotides matching TRBD1. Per germline, CDR1 LNHNV and CDR2 YYDKDF (reference sequence). The CDR3 runs to 15 residues. V was pared by 4 bases and J by 8 bases, with 9 bases of the junction left unmatched. CDR3 sequence (DNA): TGTGCCACCAGCATAGGACAGGGGCCAGGAGACATTCAGTACTTC. Its protein product is CATSIGQGPGDIQYF. The full variable domain, completed using reference TRBV15 and TRBJ2-4, is DAMVIQNPRYQVTQFGKPVTLSCSQTLNHNVMYWYQQKSSQAPKLLFHYYDKDFNNEADTPDNFQSRRPNTSFCFLDIRSPGLGDTAMYLCATSIGQGPGDIQYFGAGTRLSVL.

The rearrangement joins TRBV11-1 to TRBJ1-1; 8 bases match TRBD1. This CDR3 region has 14 residues. V lost 3 bases, J lost 7 bases, and 7 bases stayed unmatched. CDR1 and CDR2 from the germline V gene are SGHAT and FQDESV (reference sequence). DNA for the CDR3: TGTGCCAGCAGCTTGACCGGGACAGGTCTTGAAGCTTTCTTT. Encoded protein: CASSLTGTGLEAFF.

The rearrangement links TRBV7-3 to TRBJ1-6; possible D gene TRBD1, 6 bases. CDR1 and CDR2 from the germline V gene are SGHTA and FQGTGA. The CDR3 spans 14 residues. The V gene lost 5 bases and the J gene lost 4 bases, with 9 bases spanning the gap. The CDR3 is CASSLTGYNSPLHF. In DNA form, the CDR3 reads TGTGCCAGCAGCCTTACAGGGTATAATTCACCCCTCCACTTT.

In this sample, this clone turned up a few times. V usage is TRBV2 and J usage is TRBJ1-5; a weak D match, TRBD1 (6 bases). The germline V and J ends were trimmed by 2 bases and 0 bases, with 11 bases remaining between them. Germline V gene sequence: CDR1 SNHLY, CDR2 FYNNEI. This CDR3 is built from 16 residues. DNA for the CDR3: TGTGCCAGCAGTGAACGGGGGGCGTATAGCAATCAGCCCCAGCATTTT. As protein: CASSERGAYSNQPQHF.

The V gene is TRBV25-1, the J gene TRBJ1-4, with D possibly TRBD1 on 5 matching bases. Germline V gene sequence: CDR1 MGHDK, CDR2 SYGVNS. V lost 0 bases, J lost 5 bases, and 10 bases lay in between. The CDR3 covers 15 residues. CDR3 in amino acids: CASSEYQGTNEKLFF. The CDR3 nucleotides read TGTGCCAGCAGTGAATATCAGGGTACCAATGAAAAACTGTTTTTT.

The chain combines TRBV7-9 with TRBJ2-2; D is unclear. Germline loops: CDR1 SEHNR, CDR2 FQNEAQ (reference sequence). V was shortened by 1 base and J by 1 base, with 4 bases between the two germline ends. The CDR3 has 14 amino acids. The CDR3 DNA reads as TGTGCCAGCAGCTTAGACAGGAACACCGGGGAGCTGTTTTTT. It specifies CASSLDRNTGELFF.

This chain connects TRBV7-9 to TRBJ1-5, with D possibly being TRBD1 (5 bases). There are 14 residues in the CDR3. Germline V gives CDR1 SEHNR, CDR2 FQNEAQ (reference sequence). Deletions cut 5 bases from V and 4 bases from J, with 12 bases between. CDR3 DNA sequence: TGTGCCAGCAGCCGGGGGGAAGCAAATCAGCCCCAGCATTTT. Amino acid sequence: CASSRGEANQPQHF.

This chain uses TRBV2 with TRBJ1-1; 7 bases match TRBD1. CDR1 is SNHLY, CDR2 FYNNEI, per germline. The CDR3 consists of 15 residues. The ends lost 5 bases at V and 1 base at J; junction bases unmatched: 7. CDR3 in amino acids: CASSTPGQRNTEAFF. CDR3 coding DNA: TGTGCCAGCAGTACTCCGGGACAGAGGAACACTGAAGCTTTCTTT.

The rearrangement joins TRBV4-2 to TRBJ2-3, with a weak D call TRBD2 (6 bases). Germline CDR1 reads LGHNA; CDR2 reads YNFKEQ. V lost 0 bases and J lost 2, with 9 bases in between. The CDR3 totals 15 residues. As DNA, the CDR3 is TGTGCCAGCAGCCAAGAACTAGCATCCACAGATACGCAGTATTTT. Amino acid sequence: CASSQELASTDTQYF.

The rearrangement links TRBV11-2 to TRBJ1-1; 9 nucleotides line up with TRBD1. Germline loops: CDR1 SGHAT, CDR2 FQNNGV. V lost 5 bases to trimming and J lost 5 bases; unmatched junction nucleotides: 6. The CDR3 sequence is 14 residues long. The CDR3 DNA sequence: TGTGCCAGCAGCCGGGGACAGGGATGGACTGAAGCTTTCTTT. Amino acid sequence: CASSRGQGWTEAFF. The variable domain in full, completed from reference TRBV11-2 and TRBJ1-1, reads EAGVAQSPRYKIIEKRQSVAFWCNPISGHATLYWYQQILGQGPKLLIQFQNNGVVDDSQLPKDRFSAERLKGVDSTLKIQPAKLEDSAVYLCASSRGQGWTEAFFGQGTRLTVV.

This chain joins TRBV5-4 and TRBJ2-7, with TRBD1 matching 7 bases. Germline values: CDR1 SGHNT, CDR2 YYREEE (reference sequence). Trimming cost V 3 bases and J 3 bases; bases outside gene matches: 12. The CDR3 extends over 16 amino acids. Here the CDR3 reads CASSWPGQLIFYEQYF. The CDR3 DNA sequence: TGTGCCAGCAGCTGGCCGGGACAGCTCATATTCTACGAGCAGTACTTC.

The V and J genes are TRBV7-3 and TRBJ1-1; the match to TRBD1 covers 7 bases. The CDR3 length is 15 residues. CDR1 and CDR2 from the germline V gene are SGHTA and FQGTGA. V lost 4 bases to trimming and J lost 5 bases; unmatched junction nucleotides: 10. The CDR3 DNA reads as TGTGCCAGCAGCTCAGTAGGGGGCGCGTGGACTGAAGCTTTCTTT. It encodes CASSSVGGAWTEAFF.

The rearrangement joins TRBV7-9 to TRBJ2-7, with a possible D match to TRBD2 (5 bases). Trimming took 8 bases from V and 2 from J, leaving 19 bases between them. CDR1 is SEHNR and CDR2 is FQNEAQ in the germline V gene (reference sequence). This CDR3 contains 15 residues. The CDR3 bases are TGTGCCAGCGAGGGTTCTGGGGAAATGCCCTACGAGCAGTACTTC. It translates to CASEGSGEMPYEQYF. Complete variable domain (other parts from reference TRBV7-9 and TRBJ2-7): DTGVSQNPRHKITKRGQNVTFRCDPISEHNRLYWYRQTLGQGPEFLTYFQNEAQLEKSRLLSDRFSAERPKGSFSTLEIQRTEQGDSAMYLCASEGSGEMPYEQYFGPGTRLTVT.

This clone was seen a handful of times. This sequence joins TRBV25-1 and TRBJ1-2; 9 positions match TRBD1. After removal of 5 bases from V and 6 bases from J, the junction contained 10 bases not matched to a gene. The CDR3 has 15 amino acids. The germline CDR1 and CDR2 sequences are MGHDK and SYGVNS. CDR3 region: CASSTTGGALNGYTF. The CDR3 DNA follows: TGTGCCAGCAGTACTACAGGGGGCGCCTTAAATGGCTACACCTTC.

V gene TRBV4-1 combines with J gene TRBJ2-3, with D perhaps matching TRBD1 (5 bases). Trimming removed 4 bases at V and 3 bases at J, with 17 bases between. CDR3 size: 16 residues. Per germline, CDR1 MGHRA and CDR2 YSYEKL. CDR3 DNA: TGCGCCAGCAGCCCACTGGGGCAATTGATAACAGATACGCAGTATTTT. Protein sequence: CASSPLGQLITDTQYF.

V gene TRBV6-6 combines with J gene TRBJ2-2, with D maybe TRBD1 (6 bases). The germline CDR1 and CDR2 sequences are MNHNY and SVGAGI (reference sequence). The CDR3 is 14 amino acids. V lost 2 bases and J 4 bases, leaving 8 bases between the germline ends. CDR3 in DNA: TGTGCCAGCAGTTACCGAGGGGGCACCGGGGAGCTGTTTTTT. It translates to CASSYRGGTGELFF.

The chain has TRBV27 and TRBJ1-5; no reliable D call. The germline V and J ends were trimmed by 5 bases and 3 bases, with 14 bases remaining between them. This CDR3 region has 15 residues. CDR1 and CDR2 (germline): MNHEY, SMNVEV (reference sequence). The CDR3 here is CASSPAAVNNQPQHF. As DNA, the CDR3 is TGTGCCAGCAGTCCCGCGGCAGTAAACAATCAGCCCCAGCATTTT.

The V call is TRBV9, the J call TRBJ1-2; TRBD1 matches at 8 bases. Per germline, CDR1 SGDLS and CDR2 YYNGEE. The CDR3 has 15 amino acids. Trimming cost V 4 bases and J 3 bases; bases outside gene matches: 8. The CDR3 is CASSPRTGWDYGYTF. For the CDR3, the DNA is TGTGCCAGCAGCCCAAGGACAGGGTGGGACTATGGCTACACCTTC.

The genes are TRBV10-3 and TRBJ2-5, with D unclear. With 0 bases removed from V and 0 bases from J, the gap between germline ends came to 8 bases. From germline, CDR1 is ENHRY and CDR2 SYGVKD. The CDR3 loop spans 15 amino acids. This CDR3 reads CAISESSAYQETQYF. The CDR3 DNA reads TGTGCCATCAGTGAGTCCAGCGCGTACCAAGAGACCCAGTACTTC.